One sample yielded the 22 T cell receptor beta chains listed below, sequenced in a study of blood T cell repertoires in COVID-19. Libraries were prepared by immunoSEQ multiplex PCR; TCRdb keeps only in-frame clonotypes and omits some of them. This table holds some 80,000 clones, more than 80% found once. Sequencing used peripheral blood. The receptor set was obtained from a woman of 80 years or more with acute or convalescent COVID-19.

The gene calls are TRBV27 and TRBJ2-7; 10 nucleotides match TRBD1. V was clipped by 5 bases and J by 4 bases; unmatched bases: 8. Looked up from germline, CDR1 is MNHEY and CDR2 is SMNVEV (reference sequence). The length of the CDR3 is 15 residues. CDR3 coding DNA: TGTGCCAGCAGTAACCTCCGGGACAGGGGTTACGAGCAGTACTTC. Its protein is CASSNLRDRGYEQYF.

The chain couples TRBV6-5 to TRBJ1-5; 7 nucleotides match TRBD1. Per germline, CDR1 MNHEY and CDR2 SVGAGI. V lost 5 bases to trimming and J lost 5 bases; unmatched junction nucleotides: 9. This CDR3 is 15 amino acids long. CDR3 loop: CASSPSGQRYQPQHF. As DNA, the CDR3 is TGTGCCAGCAGTCCCTCGGGACAGCGATATCAGCCCCAGCATTTT.

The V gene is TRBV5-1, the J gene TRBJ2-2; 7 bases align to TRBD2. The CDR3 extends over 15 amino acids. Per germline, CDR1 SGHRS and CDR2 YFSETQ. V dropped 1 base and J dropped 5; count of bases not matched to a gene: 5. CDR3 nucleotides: TGCGCCAGCAGCTTGAGCGGGGTTGCGACCGGGGAGCTGTTTTTT. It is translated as CASSLSGVATGELFF. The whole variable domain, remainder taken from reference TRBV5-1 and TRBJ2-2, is KAGVTQTPRYLIKTRGQQVTLSCSPISGHRSVSWYQQTPGQGLQFLFEYFSETQRNKGNFPGRFSGRQFSNSRSEMNVSTLELGDSALYLCASSLSGVATGELFFGEGSRLTVL.

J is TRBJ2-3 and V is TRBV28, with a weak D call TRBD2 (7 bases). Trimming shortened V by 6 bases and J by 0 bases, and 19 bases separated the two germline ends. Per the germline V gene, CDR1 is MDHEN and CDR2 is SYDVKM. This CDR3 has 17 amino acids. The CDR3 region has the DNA TGTGCCAGCAGCCGCGCCCGGGGGGCGCGTAGCACAGATACGCAGTATTTT. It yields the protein CASSRARGARSTDTQYF.

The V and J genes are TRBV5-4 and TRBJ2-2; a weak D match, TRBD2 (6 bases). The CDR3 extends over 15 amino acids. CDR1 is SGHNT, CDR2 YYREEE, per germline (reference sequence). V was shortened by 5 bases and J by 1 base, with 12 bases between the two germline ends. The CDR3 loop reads CASRRDVKNTGELFF. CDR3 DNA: TGTGCCAGCAGGCGGGACGTCAAGAACACCGGGGAGCTGTTTTTT.

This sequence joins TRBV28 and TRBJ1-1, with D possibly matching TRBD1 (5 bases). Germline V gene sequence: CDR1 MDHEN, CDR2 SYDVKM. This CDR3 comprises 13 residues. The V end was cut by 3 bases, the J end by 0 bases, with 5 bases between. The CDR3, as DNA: TGTGCCAGCAGTTTCAGGGTGAACACTGAAGCTTTCTTT. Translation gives CASSFRVNTEAFF.

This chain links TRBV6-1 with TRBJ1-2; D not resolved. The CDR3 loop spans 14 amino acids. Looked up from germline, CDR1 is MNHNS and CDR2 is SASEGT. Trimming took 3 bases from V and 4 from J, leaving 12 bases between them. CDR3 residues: CASSEAWRGYGYTF. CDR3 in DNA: TGTGCCAGCAGTGAGGCCTGGCGCGGCTATGGCTACACCTTC.

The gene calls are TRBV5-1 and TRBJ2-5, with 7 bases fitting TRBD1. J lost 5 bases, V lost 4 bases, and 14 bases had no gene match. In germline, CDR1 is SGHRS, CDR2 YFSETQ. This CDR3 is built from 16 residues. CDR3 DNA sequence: TGCGCCAGCAGCGCCCGGGCAGGGGGTCTTTGGGAGACCCAGTACTTC. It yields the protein CASSARAGGLWETQYF.

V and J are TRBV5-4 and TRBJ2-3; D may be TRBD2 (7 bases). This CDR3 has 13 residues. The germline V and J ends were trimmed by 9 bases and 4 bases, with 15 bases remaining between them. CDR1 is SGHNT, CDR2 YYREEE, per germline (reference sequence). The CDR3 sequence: CAMLKGGADTQYF. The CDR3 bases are TGTGCCATGTTGAAAGGGGGGGCAGATACGCAGTATTTT. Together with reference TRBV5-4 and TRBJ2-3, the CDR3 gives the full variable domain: ETGVTQSPTHLIKTRGQQVTLRCSSQSGHNTVSWYQQALGQGPQFIFQYYREEENGRGNFPPRFSGLQFPNYSSELNVNALELDDSALYLCAMLKGGADTQYFGPGTRLTVL.

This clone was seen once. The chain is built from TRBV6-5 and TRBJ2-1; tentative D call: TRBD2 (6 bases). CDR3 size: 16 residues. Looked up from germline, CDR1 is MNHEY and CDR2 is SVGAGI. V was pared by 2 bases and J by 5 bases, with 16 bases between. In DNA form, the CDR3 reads TGTGCCAGCAGTTACGACGGCGGGACGGTCAACAATGAGCAGTTCTTC. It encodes CASSYDGGTVNNEQFF.

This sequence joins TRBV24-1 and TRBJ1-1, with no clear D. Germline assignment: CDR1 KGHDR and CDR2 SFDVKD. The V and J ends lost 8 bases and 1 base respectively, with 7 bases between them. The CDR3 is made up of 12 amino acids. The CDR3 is CATITENTEAFF. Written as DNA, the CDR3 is TGTGCCACCATAACAGAGAACACTGAAGCTTTCTTT.

CDR3 nucleotides: TGTGCCAGCAGCGATGGACAGGGTCGAGTGGGTGGCTACACCTTC. Translating it yields CASSDGQGRVGGYTF. This sequence joins TRBV2 and TRBJ1-2, with 8 bases lining up with TRBD1. The CDR3 loop spans 15 amino acids. The germline V gene has CDR1 SNHLY and CDR2 FYNNEI. Trimming at V came to 6 bases and at J to 7 bases, leaving 13 bases not matched to a gene.

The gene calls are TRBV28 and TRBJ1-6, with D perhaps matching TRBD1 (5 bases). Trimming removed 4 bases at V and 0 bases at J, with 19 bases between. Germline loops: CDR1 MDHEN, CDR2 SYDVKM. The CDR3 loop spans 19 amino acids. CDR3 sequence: CASSWSTSQGRSYNSPLHF. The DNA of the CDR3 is TGTGCCAGCAGTTGGTCTACCAGTCAGGGCCGCTCCTATAATTCACCCCTCCACTTT.

Here the CDR3 DNA reads TGTGCCAGCAGCCAAGTAGGAGACACTGAAGCTTTCTTT. Translated: CASSQVGDTEAFF. The J gene is TRBJ1-1, the V gene TRBV4-2, with D unclear. CDR3 length: 13 residues. Germline V CDR1 and CDR2: LGHNA, YNFKEQ. Trimming removed 1 base from V and 3 bases from J, with 6 bases in between.

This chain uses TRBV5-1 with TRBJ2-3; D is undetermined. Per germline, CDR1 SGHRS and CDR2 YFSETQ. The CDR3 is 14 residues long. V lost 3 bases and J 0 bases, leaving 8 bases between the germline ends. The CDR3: CASSSFPSTDTQYF. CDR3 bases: TGCGCCAGCAGCTCTTTCCCTAGCACAGATACGCAGTATTTT.

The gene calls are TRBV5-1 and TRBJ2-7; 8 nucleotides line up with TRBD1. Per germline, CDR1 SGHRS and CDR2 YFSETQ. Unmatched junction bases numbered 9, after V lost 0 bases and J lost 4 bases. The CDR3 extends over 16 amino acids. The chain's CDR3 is CASSLGPKDRGYEQYF. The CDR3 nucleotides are TGCGCCAGCAGCTTGGGCCCGAAAGACAGGGGTTACGAGCAGTACTTC.

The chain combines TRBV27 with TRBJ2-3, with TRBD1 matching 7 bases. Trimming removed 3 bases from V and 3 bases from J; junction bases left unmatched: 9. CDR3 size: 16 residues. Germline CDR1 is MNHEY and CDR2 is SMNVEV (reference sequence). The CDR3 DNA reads TGTGCCAGCAGTTTCTATTCGGGCAGGGGGACAGATACGCAGTATTTT. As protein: CASSFYSGRGTDTQYF.

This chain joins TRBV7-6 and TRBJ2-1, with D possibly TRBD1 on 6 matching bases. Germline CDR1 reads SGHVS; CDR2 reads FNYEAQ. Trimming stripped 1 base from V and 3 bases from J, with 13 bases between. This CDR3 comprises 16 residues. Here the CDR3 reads CASSLVGQGNYNEQFF. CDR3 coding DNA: TGTGCCAGCAGCTTAGTTGGGCAGGGGAACTACAATGAGCAGTTCTTC. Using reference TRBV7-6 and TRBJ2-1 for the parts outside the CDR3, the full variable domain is GAGVSQSPRYKVTKRGQDVALRCDPISGHVSLYWYRQALGQGPEFLTYFNYEAQQDKSGLPNDRFSAERPEGSISTLTIQRTEQRDSAMYRCASSLVGQGNYNEQFFGPGTRLTVL.

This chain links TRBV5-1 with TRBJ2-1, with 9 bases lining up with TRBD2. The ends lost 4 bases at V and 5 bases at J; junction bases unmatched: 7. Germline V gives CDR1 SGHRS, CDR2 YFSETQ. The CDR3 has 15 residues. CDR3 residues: CASSLSGRRDNEQFF. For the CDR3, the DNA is TGCGCCAGCAGCCTTAGCGGGAGAAGGGACAATGAGCAGTTCTTC.

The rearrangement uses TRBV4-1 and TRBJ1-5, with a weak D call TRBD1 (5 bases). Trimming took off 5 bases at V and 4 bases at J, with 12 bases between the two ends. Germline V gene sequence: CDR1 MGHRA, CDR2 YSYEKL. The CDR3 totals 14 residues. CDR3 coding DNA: TGCGCCAGCAGCAAAATCGGGGGTAATCAGCCCCAGCATTTT. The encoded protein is CASSKIGGNQPQHF.

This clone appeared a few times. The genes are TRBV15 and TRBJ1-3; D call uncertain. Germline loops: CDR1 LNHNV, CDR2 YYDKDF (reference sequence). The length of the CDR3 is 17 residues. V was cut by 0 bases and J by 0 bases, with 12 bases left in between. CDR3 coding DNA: TGTGCCACCAGCAGAGATCAGTGGAGGGTCTCTGGAAACACCATATATTTT. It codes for CATSRDQWRVSGNTIYF.

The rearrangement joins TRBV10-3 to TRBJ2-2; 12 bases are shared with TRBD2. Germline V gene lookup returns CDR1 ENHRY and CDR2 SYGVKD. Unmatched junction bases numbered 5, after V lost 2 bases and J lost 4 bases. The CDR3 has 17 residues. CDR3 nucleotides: TGTGCCATCAGTGAGCCGACTAGCGGGAGTAGCACCGGGGAGCTGTTTTTT. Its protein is CAISEPTSGSSTGELFF.